These 13 T cell receptor beta chains were all obtained from the same sample, sequenced in a study of sequential checkpoint blockade in melanoma. The protocol was immunoSEQ multiplex PCR, while the TCRdb copy is restricted to in-frame clones and leaves out a portion. There are fewer than 35,000 clones in the sample; 77% occur only once, and around a fifth lies in the top ten. Treatment here: randomized to nivolumab then ipilimumab (arm A) or the reverse (arm B). This specimen consisted of CD8+ T cells sorted from blood (inferred from file names), obtained from a patient given nivolumab and ipilimumab in sequence. The source of these receptors is a human donor with melanoma.

This clone has a handful of counts. The chain has TRBV7-9 and TRBJ1-5, with a tentative D call TRBD1 (5 bases). The CDR3 runs to 14 residues. V lost 5 bases, J lost 6 bases, and 14 bases lay in between. CDR1 and CDR2 (germline): SEHNR, FQNEAQ (reference sequence). CDR3 sequence: CASSPDAGIQPQHF. DNA of the CDR3: TGTGCCAGCAGCCCAGATGCAGGGATTCAGCCCCAGCATTTT.

The chain combines TRBV9 with TRBJ1-1; 8 nucleotides line up with TRBD1. J gave up 5 bases and V 2 bases, and 5 bases lay outside the gene matches. Germline CDR1 and CDR2: SGDLS and YYNGEE. The length of the CDR3 is 14 residues. Here the CDR3 reads CASSVDRGGTEAFF. The CDR3 coding sequence is TGTGCCAGCAGCGTTGACAGGGGTGGGACTGAAGCTTTCTTT.

This clone came up a few times. The chain links TRBV7-9 to TRBJ1-1, with D possibly being TRBD1 (5 bases). CDR3 size: 14 residues. Germline values: CDR1 SEHNR, CDR2 FQNEAQ (reference sequence). V lost 0 bases and J 5 bases, leaving 10 bases between the germline ends. As DNA, the CDR3 is TGTGCCAGCAGCTTAGCTAGGGGTTTGACTGAAGCTTTCTTT. Protein product: CASSLARGLTEAFF.

The chain is built from TRBV9 and TRBJ2-1, with 9 nucleotides matching TRBD2. This CDR3 spans 13 amino acids. The trim removed 1 base at V and 7 bases at J, leaving 0 bases unmatched. The germline gives CDR1 SGDLS, CDR2 YYNGEE. The CDR3 nucleotides read TGTGCCAGCAGCGTAAGCGGGGGGAATGAGCAGTTCTTC. As protein: CASSVSGGNEQFF.

V is TRBV6-5 and J is TRBJ2-7, with TRBD1 identical over 9 bases. V trimming: 6 bases; J trimming: 2 bases; junction bases outside the gene matches: 8. The V gene's germline CDR1 is MNHEY and CDR2 SVGAGI. There are 15 residues in the CDR3. Here the CDR3 DNA reads TGTGCCAGCAGAGAACAGGGGGCGTTCCCCTACGAGCAGTACTTC. Residues: CASREQGAFPYEQYF.

V is TRBV6-6 and J is TRBJ2-3; D ambiguous. V was cut by 2 bases and J by 0 bases, with 6 bases left in between. Germline V gives CDR1 MNHNY, CDR2 SVGAGI (reference sequence). This CDR3 comprises 14 residues. For the CDR3, the DNA is TGTGCCAGCAGTTACGCGGCGAGCACAGATACGCAGTATTTT. Its translation is CASSYAASTDTQYF.

V usage is TRBV6-5 and J usage is TRBJ2-2; 9 positions agree with TRBD1. CDR1 and CDR2 (germline): MNHEY, SVGAGI. There are 15 residues in the CDR3. The V and J ends lost 4 bases and 1 base, in that order; junction bases with no gene match: 1. The CDR3 DNA follows: TGTGCCAGCAGTTTGGGACAGGGGAACACCGGGGAGCTGTTTTTT. This sequence encodes CASSLGQGNTGELFF.

This chain connects TRBV9 to TRBJ1-1, with 7 bases identical to TRBD1. The CDR3 runs 14 residues. Germline CDR1 and CDR2: SGDLS and YYNGEE. V lost 2 bases to trimming and J lost 1 base; unmatched junction nucleotides: 2. DNA for the CDR3: TGTGCCAGCAGCGTTGGGGACAGGAACACTGAAGCTTTCTTT. Its translation is CASSVGDRNTEAFF.

The genes are TRBV2 and TRBJ1-5; 7 bases fit TRBD1. Germline CDR1 is SNHLY and CDR2 is FYNNEI. J lost 3 bases, V lost 6 bases, and 8 bases had no gene match. This CDR3 comprises 15 residues. CDR3 amino acids: CASRTGTVYNQPQHF. As DNA, the CDR3 is TGTGCCAGCAGGACCGGGACAGTCTACAATCAGCCCCAGCATTTT. Variable domain in full (rest from reference TRBV2 and TRBJ1-5): EPEVTQTPSHQVTQMGQEVILRCVPISNHLYFYWYRQILGQKVEFLVSFYNNEISEKSEIFDDQFSVERPDGSNFTLKIRSTKLEDSAMYFCASRTGTVYNQPQHFGDGTRLSIL.

J is TRBJ2-6 and V is TRBV4-2, with 10 bases fitting TRBD1. CDR1 and CDR2 from the germline V gene are LGHNA and YNFKEQ. CDR3 size: 17 residues. V lost 5 bases and J lost 4; bases outside the gene matches: 8. This chain's CDR3 is CASSLRDRGAGANVLTF. CDR3 in DNA: TGTGCCAGCAGCTTGCGGGACAGGGGAGCCGGGGCCAACGTCCTGACTTTC.

This clone was picked up one time. The same CDR3 arises from other DNA sequences in this sample as well. The chain couples TRBV13 to TRBJ2-7; possible D gene TRBD2, 6 bases. V gave up 3 bases and J gave up 3 bases, with 9 bases separating them. CDR1 PRHDT and CDR2 FYEKMQ come from the germline V gene (reference sequence). This CDR3 has 13 residues. The CDR3 is CASSLAGNYEQYF. CDR3 nucleotides: TGTGCCAGCAGCTTGGCGGGGAACTACGAGCAGTACTTC.

The chain couples TRBV2 to TRBJ2-7, with a possible D match to TRBD1 (5 bases). V was trimmed by 4 bases and J by 2 bases, leaving 12 bases between them. The V gene's germline CDR1 is SNHLY and CDR2 FYNNEI. CDR3 length equals 14 residues. The DNA for the CDR3 is TGTGCCAGCAGTGTCCGGACAAGTCCCTACGAGCAGTACTTC. Translating it yields CASSVRTSPYEQYF.

The V and J genes are TRBV6-1 and TRBJ1-5, with 7 bases that match TRBD1. V lost 3 bases, J lost 7 bases, and 9 bases stayed unmatched. The CDR3 has 15 amino acids. CDR1 is MNHNS, CDR2 SASEGT, per germline. The DNA of the CDR3 is TGTGCCAGCAGTGATAGCCCCGGGACAGACCAGCCCCAGCATTTT. This encodes CASSDSPGTDQPQHF.